Below, one T cell receptor beta chain is given with its context. The data were taken from a study of identical twins. One entry per CDR3 protein, called by TCRdb with MiXCR from the 5' RACE reads. Found here are about 190,000 distinct CDR3 sequences, more than 15% of them singletons; the top ten hold around two fifths. V shed 7 bases and J shed 5 bases, with 15 bases lying between them. The CDR3 covers 13 residues. Germline CDR1 reads SQVTM; CDR2 reads ANQGSEA. These same records also appear under a second study, on T cells expressing NK-cell markers. As reported in that work: Seropositivity for HCMV was found in seven of the eight sequenced donors, with one seronegative. These clonotypes additionally ranked first within the CD3+CD56-NKG2C+ fraction of a few donors.

Source material: CD8+ T cells sorted from blood. This sequence joins TRBV29-1 and TRBJ2-1, with D tentatively TRBD1 (7 bases). The receptor was isolated from a woman aged 18-29 years in good health. CDR3 DNA: TGCAGCGCTTACCAGGGGGGCCACAATGAGCAGTTCTTC. Translating gives CSAYQGGHNEQFF.